These 25 T cell receptor beta chains share one sample of origin, sequenced in a study of blood T cell repertoires in COVID-19. Repertoires were generated with immunoSEQ multiplex PCR, while TCRdb's copy carries only in-frame clones and drops some. The repertoire holds about 81,000 clones, with under 85% as singletons. Sequenced sample: peripheral blood. The receptors were sampled from a human donor in a cohort sampled during active COVID-19.

The chain couples TRBV2 to TRBJ1-1, with D unclear. Trimming removed 8 bases from V and 6 bases from J, with 19 bases in between. The germline V gene has CDR1 SNHLY and CDR2 FYNNEI. The CDR3 extends over 14 amino acids. The CDR3 coding sequence is TGTGCCAGCTTCTCCTCTGTCGACTCCGCTGAAGCTTTCTTT. It encodes CASFSSVDSAEAFF.

This chain uses TRBV5-8 with TRBJ1-2; a weak D match, TRBD1 (6 bases). V was trimmed by 0 bases and J by 8 bases, leaving 11 bases between them. The CDR3 has 13 residues. CDR1 and CDR2 from the germline V gene are SGHTS and YDEGEE. The CDR3 loop reads CASSLAAGEGYTF. The CDR3 DNA reads as TGTGCCAGCAGCTTGGCGGCAGGGGAAGGCTACACCTTC.

This clone occurred once. The rearrangement links TRBV20-1 to TRBJ1-2, with D possibly TRBD1 on 6 matching bases. CDR3 size: 13 residues. The germline V gene has CDR1 DFQATT and CDR2 SNEGSKA (reference sequence). Between the trimmed V and J ends, which lost 3 bases and 1 base, there was a span of 9 bases. CDR3 DNA: TGCAGTGCTAGTGGACAGCGTAACTATGGCTACACCTTC. This gives the protein CSASGQRNYGYTF.

V is TRBV5-1 and J is TRBJ2-3; D may be TRBD1 (7 bases). CDR3 length: 16 amino acids. Trimming took 0 bases from V and 1 from J, leaving 12 bases between them. The germline V gene encodes CDR1 SGHRS and CDR2 YFSETQ. The CDR3 DNA is TGCGCCAGCAGCTTGGGTGCGGGGACAGGCACAGATACGCAGTATTTT. As protein: CASSLGAGTGTDTQYF.

The chain couples TRBV7-9 to TRBJ2-5, with TRBD2 identical over 7 bases. The CDR3 is 15 amino acids. Losses at the gene ends were 0 bases for V and 2 bases for J; bases not matched to a gene: 3. Germline-derived CDR1 and CDR2 are SEHNR and FQNEAQ (reference sequence). The CDR3 region has the DNA TGTGCCAGCAGCTTAGCTACAGCGGGGCAAGAGACCCAGTACTTC. Translated, it gives CASSLATAGQETQYF.

The chain joins TRBV2 to TRBJ1-4, with TRBD1 as a possible D gene (6 bases). V dropped 7 bases and J dropped 2 bases, with 17 bases sitting between them. Germline values: CDR1 SNHLY, CDR2 FYNNEI. The CDR3 has 16 amino acids. The CDR3 protein is CASTKDSLSTNEKLFF. The CDR3 DNA reads as TGTGCCAGCACTAAGGACAGCTTGTCGACTAATGAAAAACTGTTTTTT.

This clone was picked up one time. This chain links TRBV7-2 with TRBJ2-3; 12 bases match TRBD2. Germline lookup yields CDR1 SGHTA and CDR2 FQGNSA. CDR3 length: 17 residues. The ends lost 5 bases at V and 7 bases at J; junction bases unmatched: 13. The CDR3 sequence: CASSITSGGTSGNTQYF. Here the CDR3 DNA reads TGTGCCAGCAGCATCACTAGCGGGGGGACCAGCGGGAATACGCAGTATTTT.

V and J are TRBV19 and TRBJ1-6; D is unresolved. CDR1 is LNHDA, CDR2 SQIVND, per germline (reference sequence). CDR3 size: 14 residues. The germline V and J ends were trimmed by 10 bases and 6 bases, with 16 bases remaining between them. The CDR3 sequence: CATSSGGSNSPLHF. DNA for the CDR3: TGTGCCACCTCCTCGGGAGGGAGTAATTCACCCCTCCACTTT.

This clone was observed a handful of times. The V gene is TRBV2, the J gene TRBJ2-2; D gene unclear. The CDR3 is 15 amino acids. Trimming cost V 0 bases and J 0 bases, with 5 bases left between them. Germline CDR1 SNHLY, CDR2 FYNNEI. This chain's CDR3 is CASSEAPSNTGELFF. The CDR3 DNA sequence: TGTGCCAGCAGTGAAGCTCCCTCGAACACCGGGGAGCTGTTTTTT.

This rearrangement joins TRBV5-4 to TRBJ1-1; D remains ambiguous. Germline CDR1 SGHNT, CDR2 YYREEE (reference sequence). V lost 9 bases and J lost 1, with 13 bases in between. The CDR3 length is 13 residues. The CDR3 reads CAITGNKNTEAFF. In nucleotides, the CDR3 is TGTGCCATTACGGGAAACAAGAACACTGAAGCTTTCTTT.

The chain has TRBV6-5 and TRBJ1-2, with 8 bases aligning to TRBD1. This CDR3 region has 14 residues. Germline lookup yields CDR1 MNHEY and CDR2 SVGAGI. The junction had 5 bases not matched to a gene; V was cut back by 4 bases and J by 4 bases. CDR3 nucleotides: TGTGCCAGCAGTTCCAGGGGGCGCGTCTATGGCTACACCTTC. This gives the protein CASSSRGRVYGYTF.

The rearrangement uses TRBV6-5 and TRBJ1-3, with 7 bases identical to TRBD1. J lost 4 bases, V lost 6 bases, and 6 bases had no gene match. The CDR3 runs 14 residues. Germline V gene data show CDR1 as MNHEY and CDR2 as SVGAGI. The CDR3 nucleotides read TGTGCCAGCAGCTTACAGGGGTCCGGAAACACCATATATTTT. Its translation is CASSLQGSGNTIYF.

The chain employs TRBV18 and TRBJ1-6; D is ambiguous. V was clipped by 2 bases and J by 5 bases, with 10 bases between them. The CDR3 runs 15 residues. Germline loops: CDR1 KGHSH, CDR2 LQKENI. CDR3: CASSPNSLNNSPLHF. In DNA, the CDR3 is TGTGCCAGCTCACCAAACAGCCTGAATAATTCACCCCTCCACTTT.

The gene calls are TRBV20-1 and TRBJ2-1, with D perhaps TRBD2 (6 bases). CDR1 is DFQATT and CDR2 is SNEGSKA in the germline V gene (reference sequence). Trimming removed 3 bases at V and 8 bases at J, with 8 bases between. The CDR3 totals 11 residues. CDR3 coding DNA: TGCAGTGCTAGTACGGGGGATGAGCAGTTCTTC. Protein sequence: CSASTGDEQFF.

The CDR3 sequence is CASASGSAYNEQFF. The CDR3 nucleotides read TGTGCCAGCGCCAGCGGGAGCGCCTACAATGAGCAGTTCTTC. V gene TRBV28 combines with J gene TRBJ2-1; 8 bases are a match to TRBD2. V lost 8 bases and J lost 2; bases outside the gene matches: 5. Germline-derived CDR1 and CDR2 are MDHEN and SYDVKM. The CDR3 length is 14 residues.

The J gene is TRBJ2-7, the V gene TRBV6-2 or TRBV6-3; 7 bases align to TRBD1. This CDR3 is 13 amino acids long. V was pared by 6 bases and J by 4 bases, with 6 bases of the junction left unmatched. Germline loops: CDR1 MNHEY, CDR2 SVGEGT. The CDR3 DNA is TGTGCCAGCAGCGCCAACAGGGGTTACGAGCAGTACTTC. This translates into CASSANRGYEQYF.

The chain is built from TRBV15 and TRBJ2-3; 11 bases align to TRBD2. Germline CDR1 reads LNHNV; CDR2 reads YYDKDF (reference sequence). This CDR3 is 16 amino acids long. J was trimmed by 2 bases and V by 1 base; bases with no gene match: 2. CDR3 loop: CATSRASGGTTDTQYF. In DNA form, the CDR3 reads TGTGCCACCAGCAGAGCTAGCGGGGGGACCACAGATACGCAGTATTTT.

The V gene is TRBV3-1 (or the pseudogene TRBV3-2), the J gene TRBJ1-3; possible D gene TRBD1, 6 bases. V was trimmed by 0 bases and J by 3 bases, leaving 9 bases between them. Germline V lookup: CDR1 LGHDT, CDR2 YNNKEL (reference sequence). This CDR3 is built from 15 residues. The DNA for the CDR3 is TGTGCCAGCAGCCAAGATTACAGGGTTGGAAACACCATATATTTT. Encoded protein: CASSQDYRVGNTIYF.

The chain employs TRBV6-5 and TRBJ1-2, with a weak D call TRBD1 (6 bases). CDR3 size: 14 residues. Germline V gene lookup returns CDR1 MNHEY and CDR2 SVGAGI. Deletions cut 11 bases from V and 5 bases from J, with 21 bases between. The CDR3 loop reads CASRGGATLYGYTF. The CDR3 DNA follows: TGTGCCTCACGCGGGGGCGCAACTTTATATGGCTACACCTTC.

The V and J genes are TRBV6-5 and TRBJ1-1; D may be TRBD1 (5 bases). This CDR3 comprises 16 residues. CDR1 is MNHEY and CDR2 is SVGAGI in the germline V gene. The ends were cut back, 2 bases at V and 4 bases at J, with 17 bases in the middle. The CDR3 is CASSYQSPRAATEAFF. The CDR3 region has the DNA TGTGCCAGCAGTTACCAATCACCCAGGGCGGCCACTGAAGCTTTCTTT.

The chain has TRBV10-3 and TRBJ1-5; D gene uncertain. V lost 11 bases to trimming and J lost 0 bases, with 11 bases between them. Germline V gene lookup returns CDR1 ENHRY and CDR2 SYGVKD. CDR3 length equals 13 residues. CDR3 loop: CAVRRDSNQPQHF. DNA for the CDR3: TGTGCCGTTCGACGGGATAGCAATCAGCCCCAGCATTTT.

As for this clone: The DNA is left out, because the CDR3 cannot be placed on it with certainty; the CDR3 is given as TCRdb lists it. CDR3 sequence reads: CASSIKDPAGGERSCFF. The V call is TRBV19, the J call TRBJ2-2; the DNA was not compared with TRBD1, the D call given in the table. Germline V gene lookup returns CDR1 LNHDA and CDR2 SQIVND (reference sequence). The CDR3 is 17 residues long, counting both termini.

The table lists this clone with a few counts. The chain is built from TRBV18 and TRBJ1-1; TRBD1 might be the D (5 bases). From germline, CDR1 is KGHSH and CDR2 LQKENI. Trimming removed 1 base from V and 6 bases from J, with 9 bases in between. CDR3 length: 13 residues. This CDR3 reads CASSPRGDSEAFF. CDR3 sequence (DNA): TGTGCCAGCTCACCACGGGGGGATTCTGAAGCTTTCTTT.

This chain joins TRBV2 and TRBJ1-2; D perhaps matches TRBD1 (5 bases). There are 15 residues in the CDR3. The germline V and J ends were trimmed by 1 base and 2 bases, with 11 bases remaining between them. Germline CDR1 and CDR2: SNHLY and FYNNEI. The CDR3 here is CASSEGGRLNYGYTF. The DNA of the CDR3 is TGTGCCAGCAGTGAAGGGGGCAGATTAAACTATGGCTACACCTTC.

The V gene is TRBV5-1, the J gene TRBJ2-3; 7 bases line up with TRBD2. Germline loops: CDR1 SGHRS, CDR2 YFSETQ. After removal of 3 bases from V and 1 base from J, the junction contained 2 bases not matched to a gene. CDR3 size: 14 residues. CDR3 bases: TGCGCCAGCAGCTCCCTAGCGGGCACAGATACGCAGTATTTT. The encoded protein is CASSSLAGTDTQYF.